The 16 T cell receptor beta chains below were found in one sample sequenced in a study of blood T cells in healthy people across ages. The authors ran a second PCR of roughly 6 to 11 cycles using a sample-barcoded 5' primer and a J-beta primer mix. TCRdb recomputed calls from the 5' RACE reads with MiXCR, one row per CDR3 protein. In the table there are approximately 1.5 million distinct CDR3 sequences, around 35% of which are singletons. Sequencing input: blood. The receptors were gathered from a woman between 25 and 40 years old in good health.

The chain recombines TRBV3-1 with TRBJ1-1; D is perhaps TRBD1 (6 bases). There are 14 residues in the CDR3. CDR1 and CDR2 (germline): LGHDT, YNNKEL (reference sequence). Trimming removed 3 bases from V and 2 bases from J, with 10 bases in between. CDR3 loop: CASSHLGGNTEAFF. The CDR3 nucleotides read TGTGCCAGCAGCCACCTAGGGGGAAACACTGAAGCTTTCTTT.

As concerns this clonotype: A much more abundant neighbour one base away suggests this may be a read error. The DNA of the CDR3 is TGTGCCAGCAGTTTAAACACCCACAATGAGCAGTTCTTC. Its translation: CASSLNTHNEQFF. This chain joins TRBV27 and TRBJ2-1; D gene uncertain. Germline V lookup: CDR1 MNHEY, CDR2 SMNVEV (reference sequence). This CDR3 has 13 amino acids. Trimming shortened V by 2 bases and J by 5 bases, and 7 bases separated the two germline ends.

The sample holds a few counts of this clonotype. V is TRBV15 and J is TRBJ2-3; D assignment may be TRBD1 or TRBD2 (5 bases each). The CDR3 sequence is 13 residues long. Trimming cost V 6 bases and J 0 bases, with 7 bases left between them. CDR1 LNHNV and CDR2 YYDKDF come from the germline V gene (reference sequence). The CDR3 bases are TGTGCCACCAGGGGGGTTAGCACAGATACGCAGTATTTT. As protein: CATRGVSTDTQYF.

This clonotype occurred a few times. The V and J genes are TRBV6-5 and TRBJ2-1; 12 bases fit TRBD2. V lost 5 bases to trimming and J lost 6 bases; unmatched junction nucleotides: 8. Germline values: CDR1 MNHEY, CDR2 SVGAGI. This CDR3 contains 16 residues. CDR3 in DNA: TGTGCCAGCAGTCCTCGTGGACTAGCGGGGTTCAATGAGCAGTTCTTC. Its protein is CASSPRGLAGFNEQFF.

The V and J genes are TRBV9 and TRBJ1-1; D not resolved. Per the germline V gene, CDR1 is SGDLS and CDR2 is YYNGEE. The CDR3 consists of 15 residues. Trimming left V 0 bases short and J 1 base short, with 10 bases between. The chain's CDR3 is CASSVDWRQNTEAFF. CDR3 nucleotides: TGTGCCAGCAGCGTAGATTGGAGACAGAACACTGAAGCTTTCTTT.

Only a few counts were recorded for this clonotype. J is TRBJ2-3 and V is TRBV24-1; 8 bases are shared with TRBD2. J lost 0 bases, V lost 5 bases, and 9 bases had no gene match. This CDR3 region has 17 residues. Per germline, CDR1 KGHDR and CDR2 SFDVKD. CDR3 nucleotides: TGTGCCACCAGTGGGCCCGCGGGGGGCTCTAGCACAGATACGCAGTATTTT. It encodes CATSGPAGGSSTDTQYF.

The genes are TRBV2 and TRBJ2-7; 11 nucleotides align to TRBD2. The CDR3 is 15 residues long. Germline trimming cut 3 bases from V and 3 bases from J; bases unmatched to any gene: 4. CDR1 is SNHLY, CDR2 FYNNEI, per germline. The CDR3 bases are TGTGCCAGCAGTGAGGGCGGGACTAGCGGCTACGAGCAGTACTTC. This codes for CASSEGGTSGYEQYF.

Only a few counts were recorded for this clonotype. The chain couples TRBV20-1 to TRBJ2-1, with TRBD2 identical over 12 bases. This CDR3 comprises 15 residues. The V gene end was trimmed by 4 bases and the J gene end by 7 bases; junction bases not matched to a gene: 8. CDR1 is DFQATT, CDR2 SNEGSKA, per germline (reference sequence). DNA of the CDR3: TGCAGTGCTACGGCCGGACTAGCGGGACAAAATGAGCAGTTCTTC. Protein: CSATAGLAGQNEQFF.

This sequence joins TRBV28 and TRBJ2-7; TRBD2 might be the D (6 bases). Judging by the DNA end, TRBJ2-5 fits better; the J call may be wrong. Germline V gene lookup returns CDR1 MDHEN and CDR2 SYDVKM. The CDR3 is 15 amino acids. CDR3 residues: CASSFSGGTGETQYF. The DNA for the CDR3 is TGTGCCAGCAGTTTCTCGGGCGGGACCGGTGAGACCCAGTACTTC.

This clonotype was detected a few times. CDR3 nucleotide sequence: TGTGCCAGCATCCCCCCGGGACTAGCGGGAGTAAGAGAGCAGTTCTTC. Its protein is CASIPPGLAGVREQFF. The rearrangement uses TRBV25-1 and TRBJ2-1; 14 bases are shared with TRBD2. The CDR3 runs 16 residues. V gave up 7 bases and J gave up 10 bases; unmatched junction bases: 12. Looked up from germline, CDR1 is MGHDK and CDR2 is SYGVNS.

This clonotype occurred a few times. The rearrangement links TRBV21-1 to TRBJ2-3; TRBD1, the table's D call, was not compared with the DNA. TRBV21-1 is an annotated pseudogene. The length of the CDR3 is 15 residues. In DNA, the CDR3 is TGTGCCAACCCGGAAACCAGGAGGAACACAGATACGCAGTATTTT. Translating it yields CANPETRRNTDTQYF.

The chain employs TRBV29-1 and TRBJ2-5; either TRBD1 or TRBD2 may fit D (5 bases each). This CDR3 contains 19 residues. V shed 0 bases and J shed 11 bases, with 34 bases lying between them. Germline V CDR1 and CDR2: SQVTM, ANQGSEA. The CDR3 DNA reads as TGCAGCGTTGAAGAAGGACGCCCACAGGACTTTGGAATGGGTAATGAGCAGTACTTC. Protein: CSVEEGRPQDFGMGNEQYF.

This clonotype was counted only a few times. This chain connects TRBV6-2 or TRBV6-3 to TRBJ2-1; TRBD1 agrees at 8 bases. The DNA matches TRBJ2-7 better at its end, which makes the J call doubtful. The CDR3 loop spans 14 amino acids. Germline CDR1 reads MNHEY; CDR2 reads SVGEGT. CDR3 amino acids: CATNRGTSYNEQYF. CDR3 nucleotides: TGTGCCACCAACAGGGGGACGTCCTACAATGAGCAGTACTTC.

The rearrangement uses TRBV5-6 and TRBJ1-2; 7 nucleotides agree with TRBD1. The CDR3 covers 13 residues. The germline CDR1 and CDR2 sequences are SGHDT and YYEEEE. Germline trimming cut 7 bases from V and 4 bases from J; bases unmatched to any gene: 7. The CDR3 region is CASLGQILYGYTF. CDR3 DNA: TGTGCCAGCCTGGGACAGATTCTCTATGGCTACACCTTC.

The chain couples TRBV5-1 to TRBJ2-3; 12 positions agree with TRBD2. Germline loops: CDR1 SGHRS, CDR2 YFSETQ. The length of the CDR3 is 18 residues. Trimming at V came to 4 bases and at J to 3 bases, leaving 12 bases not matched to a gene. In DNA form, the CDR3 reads TGCGCCAGCAGCGGACGGCCGGGACTAGCGGGTGAGACAGATACGCAGTATTTT. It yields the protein CASSGRPGLAGETDTQYF.

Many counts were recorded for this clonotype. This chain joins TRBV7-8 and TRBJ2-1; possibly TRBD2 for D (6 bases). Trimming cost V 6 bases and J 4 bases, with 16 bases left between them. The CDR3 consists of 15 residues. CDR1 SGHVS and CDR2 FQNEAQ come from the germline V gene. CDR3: CASSPGGVLYNEQFF. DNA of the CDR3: TGTGCCAGCAGTCCTGGCGGGGTACTTTACAATGAGCAGTTCTTC.